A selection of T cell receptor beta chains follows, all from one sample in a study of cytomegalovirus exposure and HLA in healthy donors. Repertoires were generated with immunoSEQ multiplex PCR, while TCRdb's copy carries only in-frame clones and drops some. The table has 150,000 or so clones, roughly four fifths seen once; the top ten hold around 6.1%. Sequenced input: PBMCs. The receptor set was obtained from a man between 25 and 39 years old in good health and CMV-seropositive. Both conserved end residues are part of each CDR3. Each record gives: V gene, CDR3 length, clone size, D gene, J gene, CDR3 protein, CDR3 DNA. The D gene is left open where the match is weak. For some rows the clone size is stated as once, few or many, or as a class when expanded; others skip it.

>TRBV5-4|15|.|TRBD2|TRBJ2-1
CASSLASGAYNEQFF
TGTGCCAGCAGCTTGGCTAGCGGGGCATACAATGAGCAGTTCTTC
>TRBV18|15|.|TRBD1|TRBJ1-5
CASSPSGQGAGPQHF
TGTGCCAGCTCACCATCTGGACAGGGCGCGGGGCCCCAGCATTTT
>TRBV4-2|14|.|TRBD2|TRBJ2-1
CASSQEIAGTQRFF
TGTGCCAGCAGCCAAGAGATAGCGGGGACTCAACGGTTCTTC
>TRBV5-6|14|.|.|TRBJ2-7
CASSLPSQRDEQYF
TGTGCCAGCAGCTTGCCTAGCCAGAGGGACGAGCAGTACTTC
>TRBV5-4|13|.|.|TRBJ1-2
CASTRGSNYGYTF
TGTGCCAGCACCCGCGGATCTAACTATGGCTACACCTTC
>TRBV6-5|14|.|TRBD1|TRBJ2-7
CASSYAFDRDEQYF
TGTGCCAGCAGTTACGCCTTCGACAGGGACGAGCAGTACTTC
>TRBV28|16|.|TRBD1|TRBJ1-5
CASSDIQGRSNQPQHF
TGTGCCAGCAGTGATATACAGGGGCGTAGCAATCAGCCCCAGCATTTT
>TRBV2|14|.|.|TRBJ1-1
CASRETGQNTEAFF
TGTGCCAGCAGGGAGACAGGCCAGAACACTGAAGCTTTCTTT
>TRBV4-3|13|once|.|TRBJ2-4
CASSHEQENSQYF
TGCGCCAGCAGCCATGAACAGGAAAACAGTCAGTACTTC
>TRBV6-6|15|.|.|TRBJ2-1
CASSYAPAVEEEQFF
TGTGCCAGCAGTTACGCGCCCGCCGTAGAGGAGGAGCAGTTCTTC
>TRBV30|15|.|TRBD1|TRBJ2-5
CAWSLGTGDLETQYF
TGTGCCTGGAGTCTCGGGACAGGGGATTTGGAGACCCAGTACTTC
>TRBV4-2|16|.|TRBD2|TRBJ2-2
CASSQEPGGNTGELFF
TGTGCCAGCAGCCAAGAGCCGGGAGGGAACACCGGGGAGCTGTTTTTT
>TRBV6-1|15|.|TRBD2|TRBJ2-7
CASRVTSGVTYEQYF
TGTGCCAGCAGGGTTACTAGCGGAGTAACCTACGAGCAGTACTTC
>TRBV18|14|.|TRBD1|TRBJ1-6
CASSPGTGQSPLHF
TGTGCCAGCTCACCCGGGACAGGGCAATCACCCCTCCACTTT
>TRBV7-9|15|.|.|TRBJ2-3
CSSSLGQPSTDTQYF
TGTTCCAGCAGCTTAGGACAGCCTAGCACAGATACGCAGTATTTT
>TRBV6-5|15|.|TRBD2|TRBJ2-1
CASSRWTSGSNEQFF
TGTGCCAGCAGCCGATGGACTAGCGGATCCAATGAGCAGTTCTTC
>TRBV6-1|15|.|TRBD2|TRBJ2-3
CASSEGGSGGDTQYF
TGTGCCAGCAGTGAGGGGGGTTCGGGAGGGGATACGCAGTATTTT
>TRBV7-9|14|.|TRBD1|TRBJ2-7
CASTRGTGSYEQYF
TGTGCCAGTACCCGCGGGACAGGGTCCTACGAGCAGTACTTC
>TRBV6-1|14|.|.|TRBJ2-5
CASSEFDYGETQYF
TGTGCCAGCAGTGAATTTGACTACGGCGAGACCCAGTACTTC
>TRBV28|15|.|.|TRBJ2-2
CASSPSPGTTGELFF
TGTGCCAGCAGTCCCAGCCCTGGGACTACCGGGGAGCTGTTTTTT
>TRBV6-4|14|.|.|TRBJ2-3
CASSDGGGGDTQYF
TGTGCCAGCAGTGACGGGGGAGGGGGAGATACGCAGTATTTT
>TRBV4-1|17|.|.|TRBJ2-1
CASSLGQGGPYYNEQFF
TGCGCCAGCAGCCTTGGACAGGGAGGGCCCTACTACAATGAGCAGTTCTTC
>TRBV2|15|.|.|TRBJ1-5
CASSDLSLSNQPQHF
TGTGCCAGCAGTGATCTCAGTCTTAGCAATCAGCCCCAGCATTTT
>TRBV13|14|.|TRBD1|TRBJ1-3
CASRRTGSGNTIYF
TGTGCCAGCAGACGGACAGGGTCCGGAAACACCATATATTTT
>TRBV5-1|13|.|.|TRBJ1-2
CASSWAGDYGYTF
TGCGCCAGCAGCTGGGCGGGAGACTATGGCTACACCTTC
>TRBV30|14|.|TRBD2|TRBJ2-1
CAWRRVAGYNEQFF
TGTGCCTGGAGGAGGGTAGCGGGCTACAATGAGCAGTTCTTC
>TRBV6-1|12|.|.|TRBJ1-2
CASSVYGYGYTF
TGTGCCAGCAGTGTCTACGGCTATGGCTACACCTTC
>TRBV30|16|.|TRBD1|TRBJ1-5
CAWSVDSGTGDQPQHF
TGTGCCTGGAGTGTAGACTCCGGGACAGGGGATCAGCCCCAGCATTTT
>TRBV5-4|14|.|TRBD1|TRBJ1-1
CASSPTGGSTEAFF
TGTGCCAGCAGCCCGACAGGGGGCAGTACTGAAGCTTTCTTT
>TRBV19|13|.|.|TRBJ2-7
CASSIGLRSEQYF
TGTGCCAGTAGTATAGGTCTGAGGTCCGAGCAGTACTTC
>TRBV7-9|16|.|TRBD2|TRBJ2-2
CASSPGLATNTGELFF
TGTGCCAGCAGCCCAGGACTAGCCACGAACACCGGGGAGCTGTTTTTT
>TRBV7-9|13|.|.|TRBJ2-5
CSSSSSLRGTQYF
TGTTCCAGCAGCTCCTCTCTACGGGGGACCCAGTACTTC
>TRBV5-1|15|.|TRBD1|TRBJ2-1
CASSHRQGAYNEQFF
TGCGCCAGCAGCCACAGACAGGGGGCCTACAATGAGCAGTTCTTC